A single T cell receptor (beta chain) is shown here with its context. This clone may be a read error of a much larger clone one base away. This sample is drawn from a study of Graves' ophthalmopathy and Graves' hyperthyroidism. Study at large: Upon initial diagnosis and before any treatment, peripheral blood was collected.

Lactation, pregnancy, uncontrolled infections and other autoimmune diseases were all grounds for excluding patients. Amplifying from RNA transcripts, the study obtained TCR beta CDR3 regions. HTBI primers were used in a first-round RT-PCR, which preceded a second-round multiplex PCR. In TCRdb, the multiplex PCR reads were re-called with MiXCR into one record per CDR3 protein. The sample includes 350,000 or so distinct CDR3 sequences, around a sixth of them seen just once. V was trimmed by 4 bases and J by 4 bases, leaving 16 bases between them. The length of the CDR3 is 15 residues. The germline CDR1 and CDR2 sequences are MNHEY and SMNVEV (reference sequence).

The sample was peripheral blood. This receptor was taken from an adult man with Graves' ophthalmopathy. The V call is TRBV27, the J call TRBJ1-1, with unresolved D. The CDR3 coding sequence is TGTGCCAGCAGTTCCAAACCCCGTGGCGGCACTGAAGCTTTCTTT. Protein: CASSSKPRGGTEAFF.